This T cell receptor beta chain appears in the sequencing data of a study of early T cells in non-severe SARS-CoV-2 infection. This clonotype has just a few counts. This CDR3 is 17 amino acids long. CDR1 is SGHDT, CDR2 YYEEEE, per germline. Trimming stripped 4 bases from V and 0 bases from J, with 17 bases between. Each CDR3 protein gets one entry after TCRdb re-called the 5' RACE reads with MiXCR. The table has tens of thousands of distinct CDR3 sequences, around 5.7% seen once. Source material: whole blood. The source of this sequence is an adult who was a healthcare worker with PCR-confirmed SARS-CoV-2 infection or an uninfected control (not recorded which). The chain recombines TRBV5-6 with TRBJ1-3; D might be TRBD1 (5 bases). CDR3 DNA sequence: TGTGCCAGCAGCCCGCGCGGGGCGCCTATCTCTGGAAACACCATATATTTT. Its translation: CASSPRGAPISGNTIYF.